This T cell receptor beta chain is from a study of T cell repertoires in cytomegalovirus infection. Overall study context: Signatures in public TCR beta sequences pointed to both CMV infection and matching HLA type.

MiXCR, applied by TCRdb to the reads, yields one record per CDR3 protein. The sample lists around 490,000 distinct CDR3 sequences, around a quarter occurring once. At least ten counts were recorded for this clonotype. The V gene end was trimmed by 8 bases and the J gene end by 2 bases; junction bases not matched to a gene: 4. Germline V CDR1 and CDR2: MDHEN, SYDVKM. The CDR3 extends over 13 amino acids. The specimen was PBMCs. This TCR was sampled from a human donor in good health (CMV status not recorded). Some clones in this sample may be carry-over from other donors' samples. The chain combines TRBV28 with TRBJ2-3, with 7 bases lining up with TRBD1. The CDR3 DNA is TGTGCCAGCCTGGACAGGAACACAGATACGCAGTATTTT. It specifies CASLDRNTDTQYF.